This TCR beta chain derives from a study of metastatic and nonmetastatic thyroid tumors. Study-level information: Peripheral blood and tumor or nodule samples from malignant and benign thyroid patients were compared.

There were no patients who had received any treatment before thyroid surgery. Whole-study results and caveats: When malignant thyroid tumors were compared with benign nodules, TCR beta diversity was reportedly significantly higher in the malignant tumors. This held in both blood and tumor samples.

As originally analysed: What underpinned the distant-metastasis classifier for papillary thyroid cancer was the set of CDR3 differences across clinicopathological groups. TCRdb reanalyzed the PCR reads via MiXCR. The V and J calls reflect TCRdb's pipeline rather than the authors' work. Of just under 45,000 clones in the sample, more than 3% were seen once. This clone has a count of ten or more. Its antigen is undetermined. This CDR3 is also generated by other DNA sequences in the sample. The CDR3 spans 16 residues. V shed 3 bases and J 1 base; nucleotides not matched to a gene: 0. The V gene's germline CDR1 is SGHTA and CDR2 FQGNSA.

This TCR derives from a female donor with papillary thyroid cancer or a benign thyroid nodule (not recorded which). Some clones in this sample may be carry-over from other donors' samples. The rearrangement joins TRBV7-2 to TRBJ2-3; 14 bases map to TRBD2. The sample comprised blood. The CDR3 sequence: CASSLGLAGGTDTQYF. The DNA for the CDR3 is TGTGCCAGCAGCTTGGGACTAGCGGGAGGCACAGATACGCAGTATTTT.